This T cell receptor beta chain was observed in a study of blood T cells in healthy people across ages. Whole-study results and caveats: Greater diversity and more naive CD4+ cells were seen in long-lived donors than in aged donors.

This CDR3 region has 15 residues. Germline V gives CDR1 ENHRY, CDR2 SYGVKD. J was trimmed by 3 bases and V by 2 bases; bases with no gene match: 4. Healthy Caucasians from Russia aged about 6 to 90 served as donors. Each sample yielded at least 6 micrograms of PBMC total RNA. A second roughly 7 to 12 cycle PCR used barcoded and J-beta primers. TCRdb used MiXCR to reprocess the 5' RACE reads, holding one entry per CDR3 protein. The top ten hold approximately 4.1% of the sample, which has some 1,500,000 distinct CDR3 sequences, roughly two fifths seen once. Notes on this clonotype: Its antigen is not identified.

Sequencing was carried out using blood. The V gene is TRBV10-3, the J gene TRBJ1-1; the match to TRBD1 covers 9 bases. The clonotype originates from a woman aged 18-29 years in good health. CDR3: CAISERDRVYTEAFF. CDR3 sequence (DNA): TGTGCCATCAGTGAGCGGGACAGGGTGTACACTGAAGCTTTCTTT.